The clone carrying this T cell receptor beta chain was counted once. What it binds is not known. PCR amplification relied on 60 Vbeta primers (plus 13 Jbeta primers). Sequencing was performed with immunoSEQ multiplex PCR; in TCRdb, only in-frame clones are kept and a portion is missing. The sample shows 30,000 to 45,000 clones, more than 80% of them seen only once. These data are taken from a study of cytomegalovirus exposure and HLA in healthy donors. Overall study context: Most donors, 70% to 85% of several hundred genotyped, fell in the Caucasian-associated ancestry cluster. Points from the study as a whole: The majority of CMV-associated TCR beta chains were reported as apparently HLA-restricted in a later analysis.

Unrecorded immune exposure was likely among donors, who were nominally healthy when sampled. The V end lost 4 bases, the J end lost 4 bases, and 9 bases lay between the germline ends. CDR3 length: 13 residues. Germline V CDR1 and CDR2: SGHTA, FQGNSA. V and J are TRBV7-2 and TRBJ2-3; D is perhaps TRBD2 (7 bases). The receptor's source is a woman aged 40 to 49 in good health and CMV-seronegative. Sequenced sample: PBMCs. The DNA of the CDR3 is TGTGCCAGCAGCTCGCGGGGGCCAGATACGCAGTATTTT. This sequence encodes CASSSRGPDTQYF.